The source of this T cell receptor beta chain is a study of regulatory T cells in long-lasting Graves disease. Study overall: Patients with new Graves' disease had used antithyroid drugs below 3 months. Study-wide results and caveats: Persistent Graves' patients showed less TCR diversity than newly diagnosed patients showed.

For TCR beta, libraries came from iRepertoire HTBI primers and Arm-PCR of CDR3 regions. One entry per CDR3 protein results from TCRdb running MiXCR on the multiplex PCR reads. Of 300,000 to 400,000 distinct CDR3 sequences listed, 16% were seen once; the top ten hold about 27%. The time point denotes: newly diagnosed GD, antithyroid drugs for less than 3 months. Extracted PBMC RNA gave rise to the TCR library. This clonotype was picked up a small number of times. Its antigen is unknown. CDR3 length: 17 amino acids. Germline V gene sequence: CDR1 KGHDR, CDR2 SFDVKD. V was clipped by 1 base and J by 1 base; unmatched bases: 3. This same sample was also taken into another study, of T cells in Graves' hyperthyroidism and ophthalmopathy. That study adds: HTBI primers were the set used in a first-round RT-PCR of the TCR CDR3. Most thyroid clonotypes expanded above 0.001 were also detected in blood.

The source of this sequence is a man aged 35-49 years with Graves disease. The chain joins TRBV24-1 to TRBJ2-2, with 9 positions matching TRBD1. The sequenced sample was peripheral blood mononuclear cells (PBMCs), obtained at new diagnosis, from a patient treated with antithyroid drugs. CDR3 region: CATSDLRGQGNTGELFF. CDR3 DNA sequence: TGTGCCACCAGTGATTTAAGGGGACAGGGGAACACCGGGGAGCTGTTTTTT.